What follows are 25 T cell receptor beta chains derived from one specimen sequenced in a study of T-cell memory formation after mild COVID-19. One entry per CDR3 protein results from TCRdb running MiXCR on the 5' RACE reads. This sample carries 470,000 or so distinct CDR3 sequences, roughly 25% of them seen once, and the ten largest clones take about 12%. Source material: PBMCs or a T cell subset sorted from them (not recorded which). These receptors were taken from an adult woman who had mild COVID-19 (a few samples of this study predate the infection). Cell type and time point are not known.

A few counts support this clonotype. V usage is TRBV12-3 or TRBV12-4 and J usage is TRBJ1-1; a possible D gene is TRBD1 (5 bases). The CDR3 runs 13 residues. V was shortened by 4 bases and J by 10 bases, with 16 bases between the two germline ends. CDR3 residues: CASSSSTVPGAFF. CDR3 nucleotide sequence: TGTGCCAGCAGTTCGTCGACAGTCCCGGGAGCTTTCTTT.

This chain connects TRBV5-1 to TRBJ1-1; 9 bases map to TRBD1. Germline values: CDR1 SGHRS, CDR2 YFSETQ. The CDR3 length is 17 residues. The J segment lost 0 bases and the V segment lost 4 bases, leaving 10 bases of the junction unmatched. The CDR3 sequence is CASSNAGTGNMNTEAFF. CDR3 sequence (DNA): TGCGCCAGCAGCAATGCCGGGACAGGGAACATGAACACTGAAGCTTTCTTT. The variable domain in full, with the rest retrieved from reference TRBV5-1 and TRBJ1-1, is KAGVTQTPRYLIKTRGQQVTLSCSPISGHRSVSWYQQTPGQGLQFLFEYFSETQRNKGNFPGRFSGRQFSNSRSEMNVSTLELGDSALYLCASSNAGTGNMNTEAFFGQGTRLTVV.

This clonotype appeared a few times. The gene calls are TRBV2 and TRBJ2-7; 7 bases agree with TRBD2. The CDR3 sequence is 15 residues long. Germline CDR1 and CDR2: SNHLY and FYNNEI. J gave up 0 bases and V 8 bases, and 10 bases lay outside the gene matches. Here the CDR3 reads CASEGGTLYSYEQYF. Here the CDR3 DNA reads TGTGCCAGCGAGGGAGGGACTTTGTACTCCTACGAGCAGTACTTC.

J is TRBJ2-1 and V is TRBV6-1; D tentatively fits TRBD1 or TRBD2 (7 bases each). Looked up from germline, CDR1 is MNHNS and CDR2 is SASEGT. The CDR3 length is 16 residues. V was trimmed by 0 bases and J by 8 bases, leaving 17 bases between them. CDR3 nucleotide sequence: TGTGCCAGCAGTGAAGCGGAGACAGGGAGGGGATATGAGCAGTTCTTC. Its protein is CASSEAETGRGYEQFF.

V gene TRBV7-9 combines with J gene TRBJ1-2; 10 nucleotides agree with TRBD1. V gave up 5 bases and J gave up 8 bases; unmatched junction bases: 8. Germline CDR1 SEHNR, CDR2 FQNEAQ (reference sequence). This CDR3 spans 14 amino acids. Written as DNA, the CDR3 is TGTGCCAGCAGCGCCAGACAGGGGGCGGAAGGCTACACCTTC. This codes for CASSARQGAEGYTF.

This clonotype was picked up many times. In nucleotides, the CDR3 is TGTGCCAGCAGCCAAGATCTTTTCAGCTCCTACAATGAGCAGTTCTTC. Translated: CASSQDLFSSYNEQFF. The chain links TRBV14 to TRBJ2-1; D call uncertain. Per germline, CDR1 SGHDN and CDR2 FVKESK. CDR3 size: 16 residues. Trimming left V 0 bases short and J 0 bases short, with 9 bases between.

This clonotype was recorded a few times. The chain links TRBV24-1 to TRBJ2-5; no reliable D call. V lost 0 bases to trimming and J lost 3 bases, with 13 bases between them. Germline V gene sequence: CDR1 KGHDR, CDR2 SFDVKD. The CDR3 loop spans 16 amino acids. As DNA, the CDR3 is TGTGCCACCAGTGATTTGGGTACAGATACCAAAGAGACCCAGTACTTC. Residues: CATSDLGTDTKETQYF.

The V and J genes are TRBV4-1 and TRBJ2-1; 13 bases fit TRBD2. Germline CDR1 MGHRA, CDR2 YSYEKL. The CDR3 runs 17 residues. V was pared by 0 bases and J by 12 bases, with 11 bases of the junction left unmatched. In DNA form, the CDR3 reads TGCGCCAGCAGCCAAGACTTCGAACTAGCGGGAGGGCATGCGCAGTTCTTC. Its protein is CASSQDFELAGGHAQFF.

The V gene is TRBV24-1, the J gene TRBJ2-1; D may match TRBD1 or TRBD2 (6 bases each). Trimming removed 4 bases from V and 9 bases from J, with 12 bases in between. This CDR3 region has 13 residues. CDR1 is KGHDR and CDR2 is SFDVKD in the germline V gene. DNA of the CDR3: TGTGCCACCAGTGACCCGGGGGCCGGTGAGCAGTTCTTC. It encodes CATSDPGAGEQFF.

A few counts support this clonotype. V and J are TRBV5-6 and TRBJ1-5; possible D gene TRBD1, 5 bases. V lost 0 bases to trimming and J lost 6 bases, with 16 bases between them. The V gene's germline CDR1 is SGHDT and CDR2 YYEEEE. The CDR3 covers 16 residues. Here the CDR3 DNA reads TGTGCCAGCAGCTTGGGCGTAGGAGGGGCGCGTCAGCCCCAGCATTTT. It yields the protein CASSLGVGGARQPQHF.

This clonotype was counted many times. This chain connects TRBV12-3 or TRBV12-4 to TRBJ2-1; D perhaps matches TRBD2 (5 bases). CDR3 length equals 13 residues. Trimming took off 8 bases at V and 8 bases at J, with 16 bases between the two ends. The CDR3 DNA reads as TGTGCCAGCGACGGGGAACCCGGGTATGAGCAGTTCTTC. The encoded protein is CASDGEPGYEQFF.

The chain recombines TRBV6-1 with TRBJ2-7, with 9 bases identical to TRBD2. V lost 0 bases and J lost 6; bases outside the gene matches: 6. The CDR3 spans 15 residues. Germline CDR1 reads MNHNS; CDR2 reads SASEGT. In nucleotides, the CDR3 is TGTGCCAGCAGTGAAGCTCCGTCTAGCGGGGTCGAGCAGTACTTC. It codes for CASSEAPSSGVEQYF.

This clonotype was recorded at least ten times. The genes are TRBV5-1 and TRBJ2-3; D ambiguous. The germline gives CDR1 SGHRS, CDR2 YFSETQ. With 0 bases removed from V and 1 base from J, the gap between germline ends came to 6 bases. This CDR3 is 14 amino acids long. Here the CDR3 DNA reads TGCGCCAGCAGCTTGGTACCAGGCACAGATACGCAGTATTTT. Its translation is CASSLVPGTDTQYF.

The genes are TRBV5-1 and TRBJ2-3; 8 nucleotides line up with TRBD1. The CDR3 loop spans 17 amino acids. CDR1 and CDR2 from the germline V gene are SGHRS and YFSETQ. The V segment lost 3 bases and the J segment 3 bases; nucleotides outside the gene matches: 12. The chain's CDR3 is CASSSLKTGDGTDTQYF. In nucleotides, the CDR3 is TGCGCCAGCAGCTCCCTAAAGACAGGGGATGGGACAGATACGCAGTATTTT.

This clonotype has at least ten counts. The chain links TRBV24-1 to TRBJ2-7; D might be TRBD2 (5 bases). Germline CDR1 KGHDR, CDR2 SFDVKD. The CDR3 runs 16 residues. The V gene lost 3 bases and the J gene lost 3 bases, with 17 bases spanning the gap. The DNA for the CDR3 is TGTGCCACCAGTGATAAGCCGAAGAGCGGAAGCTACGAGCAGTACTTC. Translating gives CATSDKPKSGSYEQYF.

V and J are TRBV6-5 and TRBJ1-5; TRBD1 might be the D (6 bases). V gave up 4 bases and J gave up 3 bases, with 13 bases separating them. The CDR3 covers 15 residues. The germline CDR1 and CDR2 sequences are MNHEY and SVGAGI. The CDR3 loop reads CASSSLDRSNQPQHF. Written as DNA, the CDR3 is TGTGCCAGCAGTTCCTTAGACAGGTCCAATCAGCCCCAGCATTTT.

In this sample, this clonotype turned up a few times. This chain links TRBV4-3 with TRBJ1-1; possible D gene TRBD1, 5 bases. The CDR3 has 14 amino acids. The ends were cut back, 2 bases at V and 5 bases at J, with 12 bases in the middle. The germline V gene encodes CDR1 LGHNA and CDR2 YSLEER. CDR3 bases: TGCGCCAGCAGCCAAATCGGGGGTGGGACTGAAGCTTTCTTT. It translates to CASSQIGGGTEAFF.

The chain combines TRBV28 with TRBJ2-2, with D maybe TRBD2 (5 bases). The CDR3 has 14 residues. Germline CDR1 MDHEN, CDR2 SYDVKM. V lost 8 bases, J lost 4 bases, and 14 bases lay in between. The CDR3 coding sequence is TGTGCCAGCGAGAGGGAATCTGGCACCGGGGAGCTGTTTTTT. It yields the protein CASERESGTGELFF.

This clonotype was seen a handful of times. The chain combines TRBV12-3 or TRBV12-4 with TRBJ2-7; 11 positions match TRBD2. The CDR3 runs 14 residues. V dropped 6 bases and J dropped 4; count of bases not matched to a gene: 5. The CDR3 is CASRPTSGVYEQYF. The CDR3 DNA is TGTGCCAGCAGGCCGACTAGCGGGGTGTACGAGCAGTACTTC.

This clonotype showed up just a few times. This chain connects TRBV4-1 to TRBJ2-6, with D perhaps assigned TRBD1 or TRBD2 (6 bases each). V was trimmed by 3 bases and J by 0 bases, leaving 18 bases between them. CDR3 length equals 19 residues. Germline-derived CDR1 and CDR2 are MGHRA and YSYEKL. CDR3 protein: CASSHPVGGLHSGANVLTF. The DNA for the CDR3 is TGCGCCAGCAGCCATCCCGTGGGGGGCCTCCACTCTGGGGCCAACGTCCTGACTTTC.

This chain uses TRBV6-5 with TRBJ2-7; TRBD1 matches 7 bases. The ends lost 6 bases at V and 3 bases at J; junction bases unmatched: 11. The germline V gene has CDR1 MNHEY and CDR2 SVGAGI. The CDR3 covers 15 residues. The CDR3 DNA reads TGTGCCAGCAGCCCCACCGGGACAGCATACTACGAGCAGTACTTC. It specifies CASSPTGTAYYEQYF.

The genes are TRBV7-9 and TRBJ2-5, with TRBD2 identical over 7 bases. The germline V gene encodes CDR1 SEHNR and CDR2 FQNEAQ (reference sequence). CDR3 length: 20 amino acids. V lost 0 bases, J lost 1 base, and 17 bases stayed unmatched. The CDR3 DNA is TGTGCCAGCAGCTTAGCTCCGCTCTTAACTAGCGAAGAGTTCCAAGAGACCCAGTACTTC. It translates to CASSLAPLLTSEEFQETQYF.

Ten or more counts support this clonotype. The V and J genes are TRBV12-3 or TRBV12-4 and TRBJ2-1; tentatively, D is TRBD1 (5 bases). This CDR3 is 13 amino acids long. Between the trimmed V and J ends, which lost 7 bases and 4 bases, there was a span of 11 bases. CDR3 amino acids: CASIKDTYNEQFF. CDR3 DNA sequence: TGTGCCAGCATTAAGGACACGTACAATGAGCAGTTCTTC.

This chain uses TRBV3-1 with TRBJ2-4; TRBD2 matches 9 bases. Germline V lookup: CDR1 LGHDT, CDR2 YNNKEL (reference sequence). V lost 0 bases to trimming and J lost 7 bases; unmatched junction nucleotides: 4. This CDR3 region has 15 residues. Written as DNA, the CDR3 is TGTGCCAGCAGCCAAGATCGGCTAGCGGGGAACATTCAGTACTTC. Amino acid sequence: CASSQDRLAGNIQYF.

This clonotype showed up just a few times. This chain links TRBV10-3 with TRBJ2-2, with D perhaps TRBD2 (5 bases). Germline V gene lookup returns CDR1 ENHRY and CDR2 SYGVKD. The CDR3 is 13 amino acids. The V gene lost 6 bases and the J gene lost 1 base, with 6 bases spanning the gap. In nucleotides, the CDR3 is TGTGCCATCAGCGGGGAGAACACCGGGGAGCTGTTTTTT. This encodes CAISGENTGELFF.